These 20 T cell receptor beta chains were all obtained from the same sample, sequenced in a study of T-cell reconstitution after alpha-beta-depleted transplantation in children. Molecular barcoding with unique molecular identifiers was used for the TCRbeta library. TCRdb reanalysed the PCR reads using MiXCR and keeps one entry per CDR3 protein. The data hold under 300,000 distinct CDR3 sequences, with around 10% observed a single time. The sequenced sample was peripheral blood, obtained 180 days after TCRalphabeta/CD19-depleted stem cell transplant. These receptors originate from a male patient between 2 and 10 years old who had a stem cell transplant for chronic granulomatous disease, so the T cells may come from the graft donor.

The table lists this clonotype with many counts. The chain carries TRBV11-2 and TRBJ2-3; 8 nucleotides match TRBD2. There are 17 residues in the CDR3. CDR1 SGHAT and CDR2 FQNNGV come from the germline V gene. J was trimmed by 0 bases and V by 0 bases; bases with no gene match: 5. CDR3 in amino acids: CASSLEAREGSTDTQYF. Here the CDR3 DNA reads TGTGCCAGCAGCTTAGAGGCCCGGGAGGGAAGCACAGATACGCAGTATTTT. The whole variable domain, filled in from reference TRBV11-2 and TRBJ2-3, reads EAGVAQSPRYKIIEKRQSVAFWCNPISGHATLYWYQQILGQGPKLLIQFQNNGVVDDSQLPKDRFSAERLKGVDSTLKIQPAKLEDSAVYLCASSLEAREGSTDTQYFGPGTRLTVL.

This clonotype was counted many times. The V and J genes are TRBV12-3 or TRBV12-4 and TRBJ2-7; tentatively, D is TRBD1 (5 bases). This CDR3 spans 13 amino acids. V was trimmed by 1 base and J by 2 bases, leaving 6 bases between them. CDR3 region: CASSLETAYEQYF. The CDR3 DNA is TGTGCCAGCAGTTTAGAGACAGCCTACGAGCAGTACTTC.

The CDR3 protein is CASRRDGHRGNQPQHF. The CDR3 DNA reads TGTGCCAGTAGGAGGGACGGACATCGGGGCAATCAGCCCCAGCATTTT. This sequence joins TRBV19 and TRBJ1-5, with D tentatively TRBD1 (5 bases). This CDR3 contains 16 residues. CDR1 and CDR2 from the germline V gene are LNHDA and SQIVND (reference sequence). Trimming took off 6 bases at V and 2 bases at J, with 17 bases between the two ends.

The genes are TRBV19 and TRBJ2-3, with a possible D match to TRBD2 (6 bases). CDR3 size: 14 residues. Germline V lookup: CDR1 LNHDA, CDR2 SQIVND (reference sequence). Trimming removed 10 bases from V and 2 bases from J, with 16 bases in between. The CDR3 protein is CATAPGVSTDTQYF. The CDR3 nucleotides read TGTGCCACGGCTCCGGGGGTCTCCACAGATACGCAGTATTTT.

The table lists this clonotype with many counts. V usage is TRBV5-1 and J usage is TRBJ2-7; TRBD1 agrees at 9 bases. V lost 5 bases, J lost 4 bases, and 10 bases stayed unmatched. This CDR3 region has 15 residues. The germline CDR1 and CDR2 sequences are SGHRS and YFSETQ. The CDR3 sequence: CASSSTGTGRYEQYF. The CDR3, as DNA: TGCGCCAGCAGTTCCACCGGGACAGGGCGGTACGAGCAGTACTTC.

This clonotype was seen ten or more times. The chain employs TRBV6-2 or TRBV6-3 and TRBJ2-7; 11 nucleotides line up with TRBD2. The germline V gene encodes CDR1 MNHEY and CDR2 SVGEGT. This CDR3 spans 14 amino acids. J gave up 3 bases and V 8 bases, and 6 bases lay outside the gene matches. The CDR3 is CASQKTSGNYEQYF. CDR3 sequence (DNA): TGTGCCAGCCAAAAGACTAGCGGGAACTACGAGCAGTACTTC.

The chain employs TRBV5-1 and TRBJ2-1; D might be TRBD2 (6 bases). CDR3 length: 11 residues. The germline CDR1 and CDR2 sequences are SGHRS and YFSETQ. Trimming took 3 bases from V and 10 from J, leaving 8 bases between them. The CDR3: CASSSSGEQFF. The CDR3, as DNA: TGCGCCAGCAGCTCCAGCGGGGAGCAGTTCTTC.

This clonotype showed up just a few times. CDR3 protein: CASSPLGSQETQYF. The CDR3 coding sequence is TGTGCCAGCAGTCCCCTGGGGTCCCAAGAGACCCAGTACTTC. The gene calls are TRBV12-3 or TRBV12-4 and TRBJ2-5, with D unclear. Trimming took off 5 bases at V and 1 base at J, with 11 bases between the two ends. This CDR3 comprises 14 residues.

At least ten counts were recorded for this clonotype. CDR3 sequence: CASNPGGVGNTQYF. The CDR3 DNA reads TGTGCCAGCAACCCCGGGGGAGTGGGGAATACGCAGTATTTT. The genes are TRBV7-2 and TRBJ2-3, with a tentative D call TRBD2 (6 bases). The CDR3 is 14 amino acids. In germline, CDR1 is SGHTA, CDR2 FQGNSA. The V end was cut by 7 bases, the J end by 7 bases, with 18 bases between.

The sample holds many counts of this clonotype. This chain uses TRBV29-1 with TRBJ2-7; 9 bases match TRBD1. CDR3 size: 13 residues. V shed 6 bases, J shed 3 bases, and the junction held 6 bases outside the gene matches. Germline V CDR1 and CDR2: SQVTM, ANQGSEA. The CDR3 protein is CSVGQGSYYEQYF. The CDR3 coding sequence is TGCAGCGTGGGACAGGGCTCATACTACGAGCAGTACTTC.

This clonotype was picked up many times. This sequence joins TRBV20-1 and TRBJ1-5; TRBD1 matches at 11 bases. The CDR3 contains 14 residues. CDR1 and CDR2 (germline): DFQATT, SNEGSKA (reference sequence). CDR3 in DNA: TGCAGCACACGGACAGGGGGCGAGAATCAGCCCCAGCATTTT. Translating it yields CSTRTGGENQPQHF.

This clonotype was picked up many times. The CDR3 DNA follows: TGTGCCAGCAGCTTGGCCGGGCAGGGGAGGTATGGCTACACCTTC. This sequence encodes CASSLAGQGRYGYTF. This sequence joins TRBV5-4 and TRBJ1-2, with D possibly being TRBD1 (6 bases). With 0 bases removed from V and 5 bases from J, the gap between germline ends came to 14 bases. This CDR3 spans 15 amino acids. CDR1 and CDR2 from the germline V gene are SGHNT and YYREEE (reference sequence).

Many counts were recorded for this clonotype. V gene TRBV11-1 combines with J gene TRBJ2-7; 9 nucleotides agree with TRBD2. The ends lost 0 bases at V and 4 bases at J; junction bases unmatched: 4. Germline loops: CDR1 SGHAT, CDR2 FQDESV (reference sequence). The CDR3 consists of 15 residues. CDR3: CASSLAGTSQYEQYF. The CDR3 DNA follows: TGTGCCAGCAGCTTAGCGGGGACTAGCCAGTACGAGCAGTACTTC.

This clonotype has a count of ten or more. The chain has TRBV29-1 and TRBJ1-2; 9 positions match TRBD1. Germline V gene data show CDR1 as SQVTM and CDR2 as ANQGSEA. The CDR3 is 13 residues long. The ends lost 6 bases at V and 8 bases at J; junction bases unmatched: 10. The CDR3 DNA is TGCAGCGTCGTTGGAGGACAGGGGATAGGCTACACCTTC. It specifies CSVVGGQGIGYTF.

This clonotype was seen at least ten times. The chain couples TRBV24-1 to TRBJ2-3, with D hard to call. This CDR3 is 14 amino acids long. The germline V and J ends were trimmed by 0 bases and 1 base, with 4 bases remaining between them. The germline CDR1 and CDR2 sequences are KGHDR and SFDVKD. The CDR3 bases are TGTGCCACCAGTGATTTGCTTCGCACAGATACGCAGTATTTT. Protein sequence: CATSDLLRTDTQYF.

This clonotype was seen at least ten times. This chain connects TRBV6-2 or TRBV6-3 to TRBJ2-7; 8 bases are a match to TRBD1. CDR3 length: 18 residues. The V gene's germline CDR1 is MNHEY and CDR2 SVGEGT. V gave up 2 bases and J gave up 2 bases; unmatched junction bases: 14. DNA for the CDR3: TGTGCCAGCAGTTACCTTCTAGGACAGGGTTCGATAACCTACGAGCAGTACTTC. Translated, it gives CASSYLLGQGSITYEQYF.

A note on this clonotype: A junction boundary mismatches the germline segment, possibly from a read error. The CDR3 here is CCARVQTSGIHNEQFF. CDR3 bases: TGCTGTGCTAGAGTTCAGACTAGCGGGATTCACAATGAGCAGTTCTTC. This chain uses TRBV20-1 with TRBJ2-1; 11 positions match TRBD2. This CDR3 spans 16 amino acids. Germline V CDR1 and CDR2: DFQATT, SNEGSKA (reference sequence).

There are many counts of this clonotype. The chain recombines TRBV12-3 or TRBV12-4 with TRBJ2-1, with 7 bases lining up with TRBD2. V was clipped by 9 bases and J by 7 bases; unmatched bases: 6. The CDR3 extends over 12 amino acids. CDR3 DNA sequence: TGTGCCAGTCGACTAGCTGGTAATGAGCAGTTCTTC. Protein product: CASRLAGNEQFF.

This clonotype was observed at least ten times. CDR3 DNA sequence: TGTGCCACCAGTGATTCAATTGCCTCAGGGAGCTCCTACAATGAGCAGTTCTTC. Amino acid sequence: CATSDSIASGSSYNEQFF. The chain has TRBV24-1 and TRBJ2-1, with D tentatively TRBD1 or TRBD2 (5 bases each). V lost 2 bases and J 0 bases, leaving 16 bases between the germline ends. The germline gives CDR1 KGHDR, CDR2 SFDVKD. The CDR3 loop spans 18 amino acids.

This clonotype showed up just a few times. The gene calls are TRBV11-1 and TRBJ2-2; TRBD2 might be the D (7 bases). Trimming pared 1 base from V and 6 bases from J, leaving 30 bases between. Germline CDR1 and CDR2: SGHAT and FQDESV (reference sequence). The CDR3 is 21 residues long. CDR3 in amino acids: CASSLVLPSGGRKVSAGELFF. The CDR3 DNA reads as TGTGCCAGCAGCTTAGTTTTGCCCTCCGGGGGGCGGAAGGTTTCCGCCGGGGAGCTGTTTTTT.